The 32 T cell receptor beta chains in this list originate from one sample, sequenced in a study of T cells expressing NK-cell markers. From the 5' RACE reads, TCRdb lists one entry per CDR3 protein and no DNA. The specimen's table records about 260,000 distinct CDR3 sequences. The sample was blood T cells: a sorted CD56 or NKG2C T cell subset, CD4+ or CD8+ T cells, or bulk PBMC T cells (not recorded which). These receptors all come from a woman aged 18 to 75 in good health.

The rearrangement uses TRBV19 and TRBJ1-5; checking the TCRdb D call of TRBD1 is not possible without DNA. The CDR3 length is 14 residues. Per germline, CDR1 LNHDA and CDR2 SQIVND (reference sequence). This CDR3 is CASRDRLGNQPQHF.

This chain joins TRBV7-2 and TRBJ1-1. The germline CDR1 and CDR2 sequences are SGHTA and FQGNSA. The CDR3 covers 16 residues. The chain's CDR3 is CASTPGPRAQNTEAFF.

The J gene is TRBJ1-5, the V gene TRBV15; TCRdb calls TRBD1, which cannot be checked without DNA. CDR1 and CDR2 (germline): LNHNV, YYDKDF (reference sequence). The CDR3 totals 17 residues. The CDR3 here is CATSRDTGGYSNQPQHF.

The chain uses TRBV6-1 and TRBJ2-3; TCRdb names TRBD2, which stays unverified in the absence of DNA. Germline values: CDR1 MNHNS, CDR2 SASEGT. The CDR3 sequence is 17 residues long. CDR3 protein: CASSLNGALSSTDTQYF.

The V call is TRBV3-1, the J call TRBJ2-1. This CDR3 is built from 12 residues. Looked up from germline, CDR1 is LGHDT and CDR2 is YNNKEL (reference sequence). CDR3 sequence: CASSQALDEQFF.

The chain has TRBV12-3 or TRBV12-4 and TRBJ2-1; TCRdb reports TRBD1, a call that lacks DNA to check it against. CDR3 size: 13 residues. The CDR3 loop reads CASSPDRAHEQFF.

V is TRBV20-1 and J is TRBJ2-6. The CDR3 has 14 amino acids. Germline CDR1 is DFQATT and CDR2 is SNEGSKA (reference sequence). The CDR3: CSAPTDSGANVLTF.

The CDR3 reads CSARVNTEAFF. The chain combines TRBV20-1 with TRBJ1-1. Looked up from germline, CDR1 is DFQATT and CDR2 is SNEGSKA (reference sequence). The CDR3 is made up of 11 amino acids.

V gene TRBV14 combines with J gene TRBJ2-7; TCRdb reports TRBD2, a call that lacks DNA to check it against. Germline CDR1 and CDR2: SGHDN and FVKESK. The CDR3 extends over 20 amino acids. CDR3 sequence reads: CASSGNSPRRAPGNYYEQYF.

The chain combines TRBV20-1 with TRBJ2-1; TCRdb outputs TRBD2, but without DNA this stays unchecked. Looked up from germline, CDR1 is DFQATT and CDR2 is SNEGSKA (reference sequence). The CDR3 runs to 14 residues. CDR3 protein: CSASWTAAYNEQFF.

The chain carries TRBV5-1 and TRBJ2-5. CDR1 and CDR2 from the germline V gene are SGHRS and YFSETQ. The CDR3 length is 16 residues. The CDR3 region is CASSLEGSRVQETQYF.

The CDR3 protein is CASSPMGGSYNEQFF. This rearrangement joins TRBV12-3 or TRBV12-4 to TRBJ2-1; the D call of TRBD2 rests on TCRdb alone, since no DNA is present to check it. The CDR3 runs to 15 residues.

The V gene is TRBV4-3, the J gene TRBJ2-3; TCRdb's D call of TRBD2 is untestable without DNA. The CDR3 extends over 17 amino acids. Germline-derived CDR1 and CDR2 are LGHNA and YSLEER. CDR3 amino acids: CASSQGRSAGVADTQYF.

The chain uses TRBV6-1 and TRBJ2-7; the TCRdb call, TRBD2, lacks DNA for checking. The length of the CDR3 is 13 residues. From germline, CDR1 is MNHNS and CDR2 SASEGT. The CDR3 sequence: CASRTTRDYEQYF.

Here the CDR3 reads CASSLDRDYGYTF. The rearrangement links TRBV27 to TRBJ1-2; the TRBD1 assignment by TCRdb is unverifiable without DNA. The CDR3 sequence is 13 residues long. CDR1 is MNHEY, CDR2 SMNVEV, per germline (reference sequence).

The chain joins TRBV3-1 to TRBJ1-1; TCRdb's D gene call, TRBD1, goes unchecked for lack of DNA. The CDR3 spans 13 residues. Germline V CDR1 and CDR2: LGHDT, YNNKEL (reference sequence). The CDR3: CASSHSGGTEAFF.

This CDR3 is CAWSLDKSYNEQFF. The J gene is TRBJ2-1, the V gene TRBV30; the D call from TCRdb, TRBD1, cannot be confirmed without DNA. CDR1 and CDR2 (germline): GTSNPN, SVGIG (reference sequence). There are 14 residues in the CDR3.

The chain has TRBV10-3 and TRBJ2-3; TCRdb's D call of TRBD2 is untestable without DNA. The germline gives CDR1 ENHRY, CDR2 SYGVKD. There are 17 residues in the CDR3. The chain's CDR3 is CAISEFQREGSTDTQYF.

V is TRBV14 and J is TRBJ2-5; TCRdb picks TRBD1, but there is no DNA to check that call. In germline, CDR1 is SGHDN, CDR2 FVKESK. This CDR3 region has 14 residues. This CDR3 reads CASSQIDPRETQYF.

The rearrangement links TRBV4-1 to TRBJ2-1; lacking DNA, the TRBD2 call made by TCRdb goes unchecked. Germline CDR1 is MGHRA and CDR2 is YSYEKL. CDR3 length equals 18 residues. The CDR3 spells CASSQGVSGGSSYNEQFF.

The rearrangement joins TRBV30 to TRBJ2-1. The CDR3 length is 13 residues. The germline gives CDR1 GTSNPN, CDR2 SVGIG (reference sequence). The CDR3 sequence: CAWSVTSYNEQFF.

The chain links TRBV4-2 to TRBJ2-7; no DNA is available, so the TRBD1 call from TCRdb remains unchecked. From germline, CDR1 is LGHNA and CDR2 YNFKEQ. The CDR3 is 14 residues long. The CDR3 sequence is CASSQGDKTYEQYF.

The chain employs TRBV20-1 and TRBJ2-1; the TCRdb call, TRBD2, lacks DNA for checking. The germline V gene has CDR1 DFQATT and CDR2 SNEGSKA (reference sequence). CDR3 length: 14 residues. Here the CDR3 reads CSASSSSGKNEQFF.

The chain carries TRBV12-3 or TRBV12-4 and TRBJ2-4; the TRBD1 assignment by TCRdb is unverifiable without DNA. The CDR3 runs to 17 residues. CDR3 amino acids: CASSLAGAPIAKNIQYF.

V usage is TRBV19 and J usage is TRBJ1-5; the TRBD1 assignment by TCRdb is unverifiable without DNA. This CDR3 contains 16 residues. The germline gives CDR1 LNHDA, CDR2 SQIVND (reference sequence). CDR3 protein: CASSIGWTEPNQPQHF. The variable domain in full, with the rest retrieved from reference TRBV19 and TRBJ1-5, is DGGITQSPKYLFRKEGQNVTLSCEQNLNHDAMYWYRQDPGQGLRLIYYSQIVNDFQKGDIAEGYSVSREKKESFPLTVTSAQKNPTAFYLCASSIGWTEPNQPQHFGDGTRLSIL.

The rearrangement uses TRBV6-5 and TRBJ2-2; TCRdb indicates TRBD2, and absent DNA this call remains unverified. The germline CDR1 and CDR2 sequences are MNHEY and SVGAGI. The CDR3 runs 15 residues. The CDR3 loop reads CASSYSRLATGELFF.

This CDR3 reads CASSYQGVGTGELFF. The chain combines TRBV6-5 with TRBJ2-2; TCRdb reports TRBD1, a call that lacks DNA to check it against. Looked up from germline, CDR1 is MNHEY and CDR2 is SVGAGI. This CDR3 is 15 amino acids long.

The V gene is TRBV7-9, the J gene TRBJ2-7; TCRdb proposes TRBD2, but this gene call is untestable without DNA. CDR3 length: 15 residues. In germline, CDR1 is SEHNR, CDR2 FQNEAQ (reference sequence). The CDR3 protein is CASSRSGTSSYEQYF.

The chain combines TRBV11-3 with TRBJ2-7. The CDR3 covers 13 residues. Germline V gene lookup returns CDR1 SGHNT and CDR2 YENEEA. CDR3 sequence: CASSLSTAYEQYF.

The rearrangement links TRBV5-4 to TRBJ2-3; TCRdb proposes TRBD2, but this gene call is untestable without DNA. The CDR3 runs to 14 residues. Germline-derived CDR1 and CDR2 are SGHNT and YYREEE (reference sequence). The CDR3 sequence is CASSPGGPGDTQYF.

The V and J genes are TRBV4-3 and TRBJ2-2; TCRdb picks TRBD1, but there is no DNA to check that call. Germline CDR1 and CDR2: LGHNA and YSLEER. The CDR3 contains 16 residues. The CDR3 protein is CASSQEAARDTGELFF.

The genes are TRBV29-1 and TRBJ1-1. Germline V CDR1 and CDR2: SQVTM, ANQGSEA. The CDR3 loop spans 14 amino acids. The CDR3 spells CSVSPRLVDTEAFF.